The clone carrying this T cell receptor beta chain has more than one count but fewer than ten. Its antigen remains unknown. Germline V CDR1 and CDR2: MDHEN, SYDVKM. The CDR3 consists of 14 residues. Trimming cost V 6 bases and J 7 bases; bases outside gene matches: 9. The data belong to a study of cytotoxic CD8 clonotypes in ibrutinib-treated CLL. Study information: The group held 11 relapsed/refractory and around 14 treatment-naive patients, with some 17 IGHV unmutated. Treatment had run for a median about 11 months, range 6 to 36, when response samples were taken. Study-level results: Clonality rose at ibrutinib response, held steady in sustained remission, and fell toward baseline at progression.

Profiled with immunoSEQ multiplex PCR; TCRdb holds only in-frame clones, not every one. The sample holds 45,000 to 55,000 clones, 45% to 55% seen once. V and J are TRBV28 and TRBJ2-1; TRBD1 matches at 7 bases. This specimen was PBMCs, taken after 12 months of ibrutinib treatment. The receptor was isolated from a human donor with chronic lymphocytic leukemia. CDR3 sequence reads: CASSIPDRQNEQFF. The CDR3 DNA follows: TGTGCCAGCAGCATACCGGACAGGCAAAATGAGCAGTTCTTC.